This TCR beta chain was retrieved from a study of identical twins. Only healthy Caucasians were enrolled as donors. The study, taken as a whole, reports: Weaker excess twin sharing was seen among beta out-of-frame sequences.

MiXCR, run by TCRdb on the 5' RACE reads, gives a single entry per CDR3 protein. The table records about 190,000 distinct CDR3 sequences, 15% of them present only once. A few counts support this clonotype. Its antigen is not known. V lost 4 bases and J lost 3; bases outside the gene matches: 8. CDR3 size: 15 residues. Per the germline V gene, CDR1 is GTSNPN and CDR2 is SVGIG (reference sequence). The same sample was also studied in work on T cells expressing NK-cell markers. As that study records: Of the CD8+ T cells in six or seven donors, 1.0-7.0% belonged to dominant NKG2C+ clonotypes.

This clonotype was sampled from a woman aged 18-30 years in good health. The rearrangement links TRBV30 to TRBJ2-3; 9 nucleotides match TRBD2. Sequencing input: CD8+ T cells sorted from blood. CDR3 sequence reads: CAWTLGLAGTDTQYF. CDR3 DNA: TGTGCCTGGACCTTAGGGCTAGCGGGAACAGATACGCAGTATTTT.